This is a list of T cell receptor beta chains from one sample in a study of patients and donors after allogeneic stem cell transplantation. TCRdb independently ran MiXCR on the RT-PCR reads; one entry per CDR3 protein. The table shows 150,000 to 200,000 distinct CDR3 sequences, with approximately 24% occurring only once. The sequenced material came from blood, either unsorted or a sorted T cell fraction (not recorded which). The source of these receptors is a human donor who was either an allogeneic HSCT recipient or a stem cell or donor lymphocyte infusion donor (not recorded which). It is not recorded whose cells these are; they may come from a transplant donor. Each CDR3 is given with its conserved first and last residue. Fields, in order: clone size, J gene, V gene, CDR3 protein. Part of the rows lack a size; the others show once, few, many or a class for expanded clones.

>NA|TRBJ1-2|TRBV5-1
CASSLTGFGYGYTF
>NA|TRBJ1-1|TRBV20-1
CSAGGTNTEAFF
>NA|TRBJ2-7|TRBV4-3
CASSQVTSGSSYEQYF
>NA|TRBJ2-7|TRBV20-1
CSASSWGRYYEQYF
>NA|TRBJ2-1|TRBV5-1
CASSPDGQKGDEQFF
>few|TRBJ1-1|TRBV5-5
CASRDTWNTEAFF
>few|TRBJ1-4|TRBV6-1
CASSESTGSPATNEKLFF
>NA|TRBJ1-5|TRBV30
CAWSVGRRGNQPQHF
>NA|TRBJ2-2|TRBV5-6
CASSPQGILTGELFF
>few|TRBJ1-5|TRBV15
CATSRDRGAVKPQHF
>NA|TRBJ1-5|TRBV6-2/TRBV6-3
CASSYVRINQPQHF
>NA|TRBJ1-5|TRBV6-2/TRBV6-3
CASSSPSGNQPQHF
>NA|TRBJ2-7|TRBV15
CATSISDDLYEQYF
>many|TRBJ1-3|TRBV4-1
CASSLMCPVYSGNTIYF
>NA|TRBJ2-5|TRBV12-3/TRBV12-4
CANPTQETQYF
>many|TRBJ1-1|TRBV5-1
CASSGTGGPYTEAFF
>NA|TRBJ2-1|TRBV12-3/TRBV12-4
CASSLVGSVTFNEQFF
>few|TRBJ2-2|TRBV5-1
CASSLTAVDGELFF
>few|TRBJ1-1|TRBV5-1
CASSLEGTVMNTEAFF
>NA|TRBJ1-2|TRBV14
CASSLSIYGYTF
>few|TRBJ2-2|TRBV5-1
CASSRIGPPNTGELFF
>many|TRBJ1-1|TRBV12-3/TRBV12-4
CASTTGRGWGDTEAFF
>few|TRBJ1-5|TRBV7-2
CASSLKFTWGRNQPQHF
>few|TRBJ1-5|TRBV19
CASSIDEGQSSNQPQHF
>NA|TRBJ2-2|TRBV20-1
CSARVGRIPRTGELFF
>NA|TRBJ2-3|TRBV20-1
CSARAWGITDTQYF
>once|TRBJ2-7|TRBV29-1
CSVGGEDLFEQYF
>NA|TRBJ2-7|TRBV9
CASSVERDSYEQYF
>NA|TRBJ2-5|TRBV12-3/TRBV12-4
CASHTSTGTQYF
>NA|TRBJ2-1|TRBV12-3/TRBV12-4
CASSLAYNEQFF
>NA|TRBJ1-1|TRBV3-1
CASSQEDRNTEAFF
>NA|TRBJ2-1|TRBV5-1
CASSLVDSYNEQFF
>NA|TRBJ2-1|TRBV7-2
CASSLGAWSYNEQFF
>NA|TRBJ2-1|TRBV7-9
CASSLTRHTEQFF
>few|TRBJ1-5|TRBV5-1
CASSLVDRHYSNQPQHF